The 18 T cell receptor beta chains below all came from one sample that was sequenced in a study of cytomegalovirus exposure and HLA in healthy donors. This PCR relied on a set of 60 Vbeta primers and 13 Jbeta primers. Clones were read by immunoSEQ multiplex PCR, and TCRdb kept only the in-frame ones, dropping some. The table lists 150,000 to 200,000 clones, around 78% of them singletons. The source material was PBMCs. Source of these receptors: a man in his forties in good health and CMV-seronegative.

This rearrangement joins TRBV5-6 to TRBJ2-7, with 7 positions matching TRBD1. Germline V gene data show CDR1 as SGHDT and CDR2 as YYEEEE. The V segment lost 1 base and the J segment 2 bases; nucleotides outside the gene matches: 3. The CDR3 extends over 14 amino acids. The CDR3 is CASSLWDSPYEQYF. CDR3 sequence (DNA): TGTGCCAGCAGCTTGTGGGACAGTCCCTACGAGCAGTACTTC.

This rearrangement joins TRBV5-1 to TRBJ2-7; 7 nucleotides match TRBD1. V shed 2 bases and J 2 bases; nucleotides not matched to a gene: 10. Germline-derived CDR1 and CDR2 are SGHRS and YFSETQ. This CDR3 has 16 residues. The CDR3 loop is CASSLEIGGSTYEQYF. In DNA form, the CDR3 reads TGCGCCAGCAGCTTAGAAATAGGGGGCAGTACCTACGAGCAGTACTTC.

Regarding this clone: The junction and the germline gene differ at one end; a read error may be behind it. The sample has other DNA sequences that encode this CDR3 too. Here the CDR3 reads CSVERPNTEAFF. The DNA for the CDR3 is TGTAGCGTTGAGAGGCCGAACACTGAAGCTTTCTTT. V usage is TRBV29-1 and J usage is TRBJ1-1; D gene unclear. Germline V gene lookup returns CDR1 SQVTM and CDR2 ANQGSEA. The length of the CDR3 is 12 residues.

V and J are TRBV27 and TRBJ2-6; D perhaps matches TRBD2 (5 bases). V shed 4 bases and J shed 2 bases, with 9 bases lying between them. CDR1 and CDR2 from the germline V gene are MNHEY and SMNVEV (reference sequence). The CDR3 extends over 15 amino acids. The CDR3 DNA sequence: TGTGCCAGCAGTTCACACGGGGCTGGGGCCAACGTCCTGACTTTC. Translation: CASSSHGAGANVLTF.

The V and J genes are TRBV5-6 and TRBJ2-5; 10 bases line up with TRBD1. This CDR3 has 15 amino acids. The germline gives CDR1 SGHDT, CDR2 YYEEEE. After removal of 5 bases from V and 2 bases from J, the junction contained 6 bases not matched to a gene. CDR3 in DNA: TGTGCCAGCAGTTCGGACAGGGGGGAACAAGAGACCCAGTACTTC. As protein: CASSSDRGEQETQYF.

The V call is TRBV4-1, the J call TRBJ2-1; TRBD2 matches 12 bases. V lost 1 base and J lost 5; bases outside the gene matches: 6. The CDR3 consists of 17 residues. Germline values: CDR1 MGHRA, CDR2 YSYEKL. CDR3 region: CASSQGILAGGHNEQFF. The CDR3 DNA is TGCGCCAGCAGCCAAGGGATACTAGCGGGAGGTCACAATGAGCAGTTCTTC.

The rearrangement uses TRBV27 and TRBJ2-2; a possible D gene is TRBD1 (5 bases). CDR1 and CDR2 from the germline V gene are MNHEY and SMNVEV (reference sequence). The CDR3 extends over 16 amino acids. The ends were cut back, 1 base at V and 1 base at J, with 10 bases in the middle. The CDR3 spells CASSLWGRLNTGELFF. The DNA of the CDR3 is TGTGCCAGCAGTTTATGGGGCAGACTGAACACCGGGGAGCTGTTTTTT.

This clone was recorded a few times. CDR3 region: CASSEATLTDTQYF. CDR3 nucleotide sequence: TGCGCCAGCAGTGAGGCCACTCTCACAGATACGCAGTATTTT. This chain uses TRBV10-2 with TRBJ2-3; D not resolved. Germline loops: CDR1 WSHSY, CDR2 SAAADI. The CDR3 length is 14 residues. V was clipped by 2 bases and J by 2 bases, with 8 bases between them.

The chain employs TRBV7-8 and TRBJ2-1; the D is unclear. Between the trimmed V and J ends, which lost 2 bases and 8 bases, there was a span of 16 bases. The germline V gene encodes CDR1 SGHVS and CDR2 FQNEAQ. This CDR3 spans 15 amino acids. Written as DNA, the CDR3 is TGTGCCAGCAGCTTACTGTCCGGTCGAACGGATGAGCAGTTCTTC. Encoded protein: CASSLLSGRTDEQFF.

V and J are TRBV6-6 and TRBJ2-7; 9 bases line up with TRBD2. J gave up 4 bases and V 0 bases, and 4 bases lay outside the gene matches. The CDR3 has 15 residues. Germline values: CDR1 MNHNY, CDR2 SVGAGI (reference sequence). The CDR3 here is CASSYSGSGSYEQYF. Written as DNA, the CDR3 is TGTGCCAGCAGTTACTCAGGTAGCGGGAGTTACGAGCAGTACTTC.

This chain connects TRBV27 to TRBJ1-1; a possible D gene is TRBD1 (6 bases). Looked up from germline, CDR1 is MNHEY and CDR2 is SMNVEV (reference sequence). Trimming pared 5 bases from V and 5 bases from J, leaving 12 bases between. This CDR3 spans 13 amino acids. Here the CDR3 reads CASSQGYVTEAFF. CDR3 coding DNA: TGTGCCAGCAGTCAGGGGTATGTGACTGAAGCTTTCTTT.

This clone occurred a few times. The CDR3, as DNA: TGTGCCAGCAGCTTATGGCGGGGCTACGAGCAGTACGTC. Amino acid sequence: CASSLWRGYEQYV. The chain links TRBV5-6 to TRBJ2-7; D is perhaps TRBD2 (6 bases). This CDR3 has 13 amino acids. Germline CDR1 reads SGHDT; CDR2 reads YYEEEE. The V end was cut by 2 bases, the J end by 3 bases, with 9 bases between.

The chain joins TRBV5-1 to TRBJ1-2; D call uncertain. This CDR3 is built from 14 residues. In germline, CDR1 is SGHRS, CDR2 YFSETQ. Trimming shortened V by 4 bases and J by 5 bases, and 15 bases separated the two germline ends. DNA for the CDR3: TGCGCCAGCAGCCATAACGGCGGAAATTATGGCTACACCTTC. Its translation: CASSHNGGNYGYTF. Using reference TRBV5-1 and TRBJ1-2 for the parts outside the CDR3, the full variable domain is KAGVTQTPRYLIKTRGQQVTLSCSPISGHRSVSWYQQTPGQGLQFLFEYFSETQRNKGNFPGRFSGRQFSNSRSEMNVSTLELGDSALYLCASSHNGGNYGYTFGSGTRLTVV.

CDR3: CASSTLAGGSYNEQFF. The CDR3 DNA is TGCGCCAGCAGCACCTTAGCGGGAGGCTCCTACAATGAGCAGTTCTTC. This sequence joins TRBV4-1 and TRBJ2-1, with 10 bases identical to TRBD2. The CDR3 loop spans 16 amino acids. Germline loops: CDR1 MGHRA, CDR2 YSYEKL. V lost 5 bases and J lost 0; bases outside the gene matches: 4.

The V call is TRBV9, the J call TRBJ2-6; D is perhaps TRBD1 (6 bases). CDR1 is SGDLS, CDR2 YYNGEE, per germline. This CDR3 comprises 16 residues. V shed 3 bases and J shed 4 bases, with 14 bases lying between them. This CDR3 is CASSGGPVLGANVLTF. The CDR3 bases are TGTGCCAGCAGCGGGGGGCCGGTCTTGGGGGCCAACGTCCTGACTTTC. The entire variable domain, with the rest obtained from reference TRBV9 and TRBJ2-6, is as follows: DSGVTQTPKHLITATGQRVTLRCSPRSGDLSVYWYQQSLDQGLQFLIQYYNGEERAKGNILERFSAQQFPDLHSELNLSSLELGDSALYFCASSGGPVLGANVLTFGAGSRLTVL.

This clone turned up a few times. At one end the junction does not follow the germline gene, possibly because of a read error. The J gene is TRBJ1-2, the V gene TRBV2; 9 bases are shared with TRBD1. This CDR3 region has 11 residues. Germline V gene data show CDR1 as SNHLY and CDR2 as FYNNEI. The CDR3 sequence is CAIRKGDRANF. CDR3 coding DNA: TGTGCCATCCGAAAGGGGGACAGGGCAAACTTC. The variable domain in full, with the rest retrieved from reference TRBV2 and TRBJ1-2, is EPEVTQTPSHQVTQMGQEVILRCVPISNHLYFYWYRQILGQKVEFLVSFYNNEISEKSEIFDDQFSVERPDGSNFTLKIRSTKLEDSAMYFCAIRKGDRANFGSGTRLTVV.

This sequence joins TRBV6-5 and TRBJ1-6, with D maybe TRBD1 (5 bases). Trimming pared 0 bases from V and 10 bases from J, leaving 10 bases between. Per the germline V gene, CDR1 is MNHEY and CDR2 is SVGAGI. The CDR3 runs 14 residues. The CDR3 region is CASSYSEGSSPLHF. The CDR3 DNA is TGTGCCAGCAGTTACTCGGAGGGGTCCTCACCCCTCCACTTT.

The rearrangement uses TRBV7-2 and TRBJ1-2; 8 nucleotides agree with TRBD1. Per germline, CDR1 SGHTA and CDR2 FQGNSA. The CDR3 totals 15 residues. J was trimmed by 0 bases and V by 5 bases; bases with no gene match: 5. This CDR3 reads CASSPGGASNYGYTF. The CDR3 DNA follows: TGTGCCAGCAGCCCAGGGGGCGCCTCTAACTATGGCTACACCTTC.